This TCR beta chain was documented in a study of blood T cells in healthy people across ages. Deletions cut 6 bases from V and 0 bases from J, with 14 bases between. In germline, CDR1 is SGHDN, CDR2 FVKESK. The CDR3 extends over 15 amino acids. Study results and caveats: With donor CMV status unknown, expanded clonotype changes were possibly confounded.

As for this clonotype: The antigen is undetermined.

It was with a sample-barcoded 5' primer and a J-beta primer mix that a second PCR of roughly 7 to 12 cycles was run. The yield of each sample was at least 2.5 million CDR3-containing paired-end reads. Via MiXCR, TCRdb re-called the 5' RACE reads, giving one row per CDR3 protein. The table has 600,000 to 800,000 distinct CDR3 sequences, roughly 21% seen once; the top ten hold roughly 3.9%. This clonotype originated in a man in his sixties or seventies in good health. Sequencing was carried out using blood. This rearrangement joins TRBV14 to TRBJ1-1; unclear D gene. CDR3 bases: TGTGCCAGCAGTCCTCCGTGGGGAATGAACACTGAAGCTTTCTTT. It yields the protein CASSPPWGMNTEAFF.